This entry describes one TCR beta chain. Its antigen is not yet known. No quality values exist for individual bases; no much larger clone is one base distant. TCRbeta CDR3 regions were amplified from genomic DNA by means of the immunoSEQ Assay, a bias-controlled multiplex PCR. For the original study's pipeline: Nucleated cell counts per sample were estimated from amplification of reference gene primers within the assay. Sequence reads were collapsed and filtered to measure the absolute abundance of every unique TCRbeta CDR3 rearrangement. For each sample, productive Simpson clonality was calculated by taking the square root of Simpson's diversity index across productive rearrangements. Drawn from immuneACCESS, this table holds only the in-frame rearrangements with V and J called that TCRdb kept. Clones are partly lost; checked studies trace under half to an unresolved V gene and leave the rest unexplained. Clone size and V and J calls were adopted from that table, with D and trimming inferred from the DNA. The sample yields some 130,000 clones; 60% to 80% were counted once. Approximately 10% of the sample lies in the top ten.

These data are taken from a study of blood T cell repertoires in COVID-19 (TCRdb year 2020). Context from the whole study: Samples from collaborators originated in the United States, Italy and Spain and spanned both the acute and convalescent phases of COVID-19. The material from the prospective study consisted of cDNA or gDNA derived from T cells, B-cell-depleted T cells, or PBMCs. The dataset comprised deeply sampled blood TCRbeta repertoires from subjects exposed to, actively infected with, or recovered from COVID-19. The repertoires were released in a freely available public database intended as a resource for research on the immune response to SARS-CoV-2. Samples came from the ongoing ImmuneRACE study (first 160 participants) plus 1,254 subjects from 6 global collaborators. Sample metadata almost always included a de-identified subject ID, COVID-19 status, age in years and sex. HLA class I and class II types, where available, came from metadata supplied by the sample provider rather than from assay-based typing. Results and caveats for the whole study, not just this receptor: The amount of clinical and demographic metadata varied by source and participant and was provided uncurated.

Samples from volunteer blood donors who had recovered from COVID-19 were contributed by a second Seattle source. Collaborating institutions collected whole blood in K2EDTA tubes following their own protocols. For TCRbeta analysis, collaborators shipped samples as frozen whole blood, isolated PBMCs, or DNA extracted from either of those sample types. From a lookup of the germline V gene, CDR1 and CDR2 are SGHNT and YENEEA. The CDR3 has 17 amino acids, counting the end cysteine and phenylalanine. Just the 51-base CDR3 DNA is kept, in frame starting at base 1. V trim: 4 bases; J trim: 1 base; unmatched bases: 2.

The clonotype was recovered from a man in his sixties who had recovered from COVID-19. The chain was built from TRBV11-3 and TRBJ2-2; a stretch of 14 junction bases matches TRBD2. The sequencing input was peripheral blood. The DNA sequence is TGTGCCAGCAGCTCGGGGACTAGCGGGGGGAACACCGGGGAGCTGTTTTTT. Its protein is CASSSGTSGGNTGELFF.